This T cell receptor beta chain was identified in a study of blood T cell repertoires in COVID-19. Profiling relied on immunoSEQ multiplex PCR, and the TCRdb table lists in-frame clones only, not all of them. Of around 190,000 clones listed, approximately 84% are singletons. The CDR3 sequence is 12 residues long. V was pared by 9 bases and J by 11 bases, with 9 bases of the junction left unmatched. The germline gives CDR1 KGHDR, CDR2 SFDVKD. The sample comprised peripheral blood. The chain employs TRBV24-1 and TRBJ2-1; 7 nucleotides align to TRBD1. The receptor was isolated from a woman older than 75 with acute or convalescent COVID-19. This CDR3 is CATGDSSLQQFF. CDR3 coding DNA: TGTGCCACCGGGGACAGCTCTCTTCAGCAGTTCTTC.